Sequencing of this T cell receptor (beta chain) was carried out in a study of cytomegalovirus exposure and HLA in healthy donors. About the research overall: The same platform used for the approximately 700 first-cohort repertoires was also used for the 120 validation repertoires, as a later analysis reported.

Trimming shortened V by 6 bases and J by 1 base, and 16 bases separated the two germline ends. The CDR3 has 16 residues. Germline V gene sequence: CDR1 MNHEY, CDR2 SMNVEV (reference sequence). Only in-frame clones appear in the TCRdb table, and some are missing; sequencing was by immunoSEQ multiplex PCR. The repertoire has about 200,000 clones, approximately 80% of them found once; the top ten carry roughly 12%. The clonotype originates from a woman aged 30 to 39 in good health and CMV-seropositive. The sequencing sample was made of PBMCs. The chain links TRBV27 to TRBJ2-1; possible D gene TRBD1, 5 bases. This CDR3 reads CASSLGVSLSYNEQFF. CDR3 DNA sequence: TGTGCCAGCAGCCTAGGGGTATCATTATCCTACAATGAGCAGTTCTTC.